Listed here are 8 T cell receptor beta chains from one sample, sequenced in a study of blood T cell repertoires in COVID-19. Repertoires were generated with immunoSEQ multiplex PCR, while TCRdb's copy carries only in-frame clones and drops some. The sample consists of around 110,000 clones, 90% to 95% of them appearing once. The sample was peripheral blood. These receptors were collected from a young woman with acute or convalescent COVID-19.

The rearrangement joins TRBV3-1 (or the pseudogene TRBV3-2) to TRBJ1-1; TRBD1 matches 9 bases. CDR3 length equals 15 residues. Germline trimming cut 1 base from V and 9 bases from J; bases unmatched to any gene: 9. CDR1 and CDR2 from the germline V gene are LGHDT and YNNKEL (reference sequence). CDR3 nucleotides: TGTGCCAGCAGCCAAGTACTAATTGGGACAGGGCAAGCTTTCTTT. It yields the protein CASSQVLIGTGQAFF.

V usage is TRBV10-3 and J usage is TRBJ1-1, with D unresolved. CDR1 is ENHRY, CDR2 SYGVKD, per germline. This CDR3 spans 14 amino acids. V dropped 7 bases and J dropped 3 bases, with 15 bases sitting between them. CDR3 sequence reads: CAIILSEGYTEAFF. The CDR3 DNA reads TGTGCCATCATTCTTTCGGAGGGTTACACTGAAGCTTTCTTT.

V usage is TRBV5-1 and J usage is TRBJ2-7; TRBD1 agrees at 7 bases. The CDR3 sequence is 15 residues long. Trimming took 7 bases from V and 2 from J; bases not matched to a gene: 12. The germline CDR1 and CDR2 sequences are SGHRS and YFSETQ. The CDR3 is CASRSGTEFPYEQYF. DNA for the CDR3: TGCGCCAGCCGATCCGGGACAGAGTTCCCCTACGAGCAGTACTTC.

In DNA form, the CDR3 reads TGTGCCAGCGGCAGTGGCGGGGCCCCTAATGAAAAACTGTTTTTT. Translation: CASGSGGAPNEKLFF. The chain combines TRBV7-2 with TRBJ1-4, with a weak D call TRBD1 (5 bases). V lost 8 bases and J lost 3, with 16 bases in between. CDR1 is SGHTA and CDR2 is FQGNSA in the germline V gene. The CDR3 runs 15 residues.

The chain is built from TRBV29-1 and TRBJ2-5; D assignment may be TRBD1 or TRBD2 (6 bases each). Germline V gene sequence: CDR1 SQVTM, CDR2 ANQGSEA. The CDR3 length is 14 residues. Trimming pared 7 bases from V and 0 bases from J, leaving 15 bases between. Here the CDR3 reads CSAEGHLYQETQYF. In DNA form, the CDR3 reads TGCAGCGCGGAGGGACACCTGTACCAAGAGACCCAGTACTTC. The full variable domain, its missing parts supplied by reference TRBV29-1 and TRBJ2-5, is SAVISQKPSRDICQRGTSLTIQCQVDSQVTMMFWYRQQPGQSLTLIATANQGSEATYESGFVIDKFPISRPNLTFSTLTVSNMSPEDSSIYLCSAEGHLYQETQYFGPGTRLLVL.

DNA for the CDR3: TGTGCCAGCTCACCCGGGACACAAGAGACCCAGTACTTC. It codes for CASSPGTQETQYF. V and J are TRBV18 and TRBJ2-5; TRBD1 might be the D (6 bases). The V end was cut by 3 bases, the J end by 2 bases, with 7 bases between. Per the germline V gene, CDR1 is KGHSH and CDR2 is LQKENI. The CDR3 is made up of 13 amino acids.

This chain joins TRBV9 and TRBJ1-6, with D perhaps TRBD1 (6 bases). V lost 4 bases to trimming and J lost 1 base, with 12 bases between them. The CDR3 has 16 amino acids. CDR1 is SGDLS, CDR2 YYNGEE, per germline. The CDR3 spells CASSPRQDSYNSPLHF. CDR3 coding DNA: TGTGCCAGCAGCCCAAGACAGGATTCCTATAATTCACCCCTCCACTTT.

V and J are TRBV7-9 and TRBJ2-1; 8 bases match TRBD2. Germline CDR1 and CDR2: SEHNR and FQNEAQ (reference sequence). This CDR3 comprises 16 residues. After removal of 3 bases from V and 5 bases from J, the junction contained 9 bases not matched to a gene. For the CDR3, the DNA is TGTGCCAGCAGCTTTCTCGAACTAGCGGCTCACAATGAGCAGTTCTTC. This codes for CASSFLELAAHNEQFF.